This T cell receptor (beta chain) was sequenced for a study of OX40 agonist ivuxolimab in advanced cancers. Whole-study results and caveats: Low normalized T-cell clonal expansion was additionally recorded for some nonresponders.

This clone occurred a few times. Its specificity is not known. Baseline, cycle 4 day 1, and cycle 7 day 1 were the blood sampling points. The germline CDR1 and CDR2 sequences are SGHAT and FQNNGV. Trimming pared 3 bases from V and 13 bases from J, leaving 12 bases between. The CDR3 has 11 residues. The protocol was immunoSEQ multiplex PCR, while the TCRdb copy is restricted to in-frame clones and leaves out a portion. The sample has more than 85,000 clones; approximately 88% are singletons. Specimen: CD4+ or CD8+ T cells sorted from blood, collected in a trial of the OX40 agonist ivuxolimab. The TCR sequence derives from an adult with an advanced solid tumor such as melanoma, head and neck, liver or kidney cancer. This rearrangement joins TRBV11-2 to TRBJ1-2; D ambiguous. CDR3 amino acids: CASSLYEVCTF. DNA for the CDR3: TGTGCCAGCAGCTTGTATGAAGTGTGCACCTTC.